This TCR beta chain was found in a study of blood T cell repertoires in COVID-19. Here immunoSEQ multiplex PCR was the method, and the copy in TCRdb shows in-frame clones only, minus some. The sample contains some 180,000 clones, about four fifths of which appear only once. This TCR came from a woman aged 80 or over with COVID-19, enrolled during active disease. The sample consisted of peripheral blood.

The CDR3 sequence: CASTGLAGCTDTQYF. For the CDR3, the DNA is TGTGCCAGCACCGGACTAGCGGGGTGCACAGATACGCAGTATTTT. This chain uses TRBV6-4 with TRBJ2-3; 12 nucleotides align to TRBD2. The CDR3 runs to 15 residues. The V gene end was trimmed by 7 bases and the J gene end by 1 base; junction bases not matched to a gene: 3. The V gene's germline CDR1 is MRHNA and CDR2 SNTAGT.